These 7 T cell receptor beta chains came from one sample sequenced in a study of blood T cells in healthy people across ages. A sample-barcoded 5' primer and a J-beta primer mix were used in a second PCR of roughly 6 to 12 cycles. TCRdb itself ran the 5' RACE reads through MiXCR, one entry per CDR3 protein. The data contain about 680,000 distinct CDR3 sequences, 49% of them singletons. Sequenced: blood. The receptors come from a woman aged 55-69 years in good health.

This clonotype has more than one count but fewer than ten. This sequence joins TRBV24-1 and TRBJ2-1; D ambiguous. The CDR3 totals 11 residues. V dropped 5 bases and J dropped 10 bases, with 8 bases sitting between them. CDR1 is KGHDR and CDR2 is SFDVKD in the germline V gene. The CDR3 region is CATSASREQFF. CDR3 bases: TGTGCCACCAGTGCTTCACGGGAGCAGTTCTTC.

There are a few counts of this clonotype. The gene calls are TRBV7-2 and TRBJ2-3, with D perhaps given as TRBD1 or TRBD2 (5 bases each). The CDR3 spans 15 residues. The ends were cut back, 1 base at V and 6 bases at J, with 14 bases in the middle. Germline loops: CDR1 SGHTA, CDR2 FQGNSA. CDR3 protein: CASSLEWGSPDTQYF. CDR3 sequence (DNA): TGTGCCAGCAGCTTAGAATGGGGGTCTCCGGATACGCAGTATTTT.

This clonotype was found a few times. The rearrangement uses TRBV29-1 and TRBJ2-5, with D possibly matching TRBD2 (5 bases). The CDR3 is 16 amino acids. CDR1 and CDR2 (germline): SQVTM, ANQGSEA. V gave up 4 bases and J gave up 0 bases, with 18 bases separating them. The CDR3 DNA reads as TGCAGCGTTGTTCTAGCAGCCCATAGGTACCAAGAGACCCAGTACTTC. It yields the protein CSVVLAAHRYQETQYF. Based on the CDR3 plus reference TRBV29-1 and TRBJ2-5, the full variable domain is SAVISQKPSRDICQRGTSLTIQCQVDSQVTMMFWYRQQPGQSLTLIATANQGSEATYESGFVIDKFPISRPNLTFSTLTVSNMSPEDSSIYLCSVVLAAHRYQETQYFGPGTRLLVL.

In this sample, this clonotype turned up a few times. This CDR3 is CASSIDRNQNIQYF. The CDR3 region has the DNA TGTGCCAGTAGTATAGATCGTAACCAAAACATTCAGTACTTC. V gene TRBV19 combines with J gene TRBJ2-4; D is ambiguous. V dropped 0 bases and J dropped 5 bases, with 8 bases sitting between them. CDR3 length: 14 amino acids. The germline V gene encodes CDR1 LNHDA and CDR2 SQIVND (reference sequence).

This chain uses TRBV29-1 with TRBJ2-7; 10 bases are a match to TRBD1. The V gene end was trimmed by 6 bases and the J gene end by 7 bases; junction bases not matched to a gene: 6. There are 12 residues in the CDR3. Germline V lookup: CDR1 SQVTM, CDR2 ANQGSEA. CDR3 DNA: TGCAGCGTGGACAGGGGGATCAATGAGCAGTACTTC. It yields the protein CSVDRGINEQYF.

This chain links TRBV24-1 with TRBJ2-3; 14 nucleotides agree with TRBD2. This CDR3 has 17 residues. CDR1 KGHDR and CDR2 SFDVKD come from the germline V gene. Unmatched junction bases numbered 5, after V lost 4 bases and J lost 3 bases. The DNA of the CDR3 is TGTGCCACCAGTGACCTCGGACTAGCGGGAGGAACAGATACGCAGTATTTT. Translating it yields CATSDLGLAGGTDTQYF.

The CDR3 nucleotides are TGTGCCAGTAGTCCTCGACCGGGGGGAGCGGGAGTCTACAATGAGCAGTTCTTC. It codes for CASSPRPGGAGVYNEQFF. The V call is TRBV19, the J call TRBJ2-1; TRBD2 aligns across 8 bases. With V trimmed by 5 bases and J by 3 bases, 15 bases remained unmatched. This CDR3 has 18 amino acids. Germline-derived CDR1 and CDR2 are LNHDA and SQIVND (reference sequence).